The clone carrying this T cell receptor beta chain was observed a single time. Trimming took off 6 bases at V and 7 bases at J, with 15 bases between the two ends. There are 14 residues in the CDR3. Germline CDR1 LNHDA, CDR2 SQIVND (reference sequence). These data are taken from a study of blood T cell repertoires in COVID-19. Study at large: COVID-19 samples from acute and convalescent phases originated in the United States, Italy and Spain. Sources were T cells, B-cell-depleted T cells, or PBMCs; the material itself was cDNA or gDNA.

Authors' analysis steps: Nucleated cell number was recorded as an estimate derived from reference gene primer amplification. TCRdb's table, derived via immunoSEQ multiplex PCR, lists solely in-frame clones and lacks some. The DNA gave D and trimming, while V, J and clone size come from that table. Found here are fewer than 300,000 clones, 60% to 75% of them singletons; the top ten hold around 3.4%. The rearrangement joins TRBV19 to TRBJ2-2; D call uncertain. The sample taken for sequencing was peripheral blood. The origin of this receptor is a woman of 80 years or more with acute or convalescent COVID-19. CDR3: CASREHSPDGELFF. The CDR3 DNA reads as TGTGCCAGTAGAGAACATAGCCCTGACGGGGAGCTGTTTTTT.